This T cell receptor (beta chain) was recovered during a study of T cell responses to AZD1222 COVID-19 vaccine. Overall study: Analysis merged second doses at about 4 or about 12 weeks.

TCRdb keeps only in-frame clones here, not all; method: immunoSEQ multiplex PCR. Counted here are around 88,000 clones, around 90% occurring once; the ten biggest clones make up roughly 5.2%. This CDR3 has 13 residues. V was cut by 6 bases and J by 2 bases, with 10 bases left in between. Germline V lookup: CDR1 MNHEY, CDR2 SVGAGI. The TCR comes from an adult in good health. The rearrangement joins TRBV6-5 to TRBJ2-5; no definite D call. Here the sequenced sample was peripheral blood, taken on day 0 of AZD1222 vaccination. CDR3 bases: TGTGCCAGCAGAGGAGCGCTTCAAGAGACCCAGTACTTC. This codes for CASRGALQETQYF.